This paragraph covers one TCR beta chain sequence. All participating donors were Caucasian adults from Nashville, Tennessee. The CDR3 sequence is 15 residues long. Germline CDR1 is SGHKS and CDR2 is YYEKEE (reference sequence). The sample belongs to a study of shared clonotypes between healthy human individuals. TCRdb keeps only in-frame clones here, not all; method: immunoSEQ multiplex PCR. Here the sample spans fewer than 700,000 clones, just over 75% being singletons. The sequencing input was PBMCs. This TCR derives from a woman in her forties in good health. Some clones in this sample may be carry-over from other donors' samples. The chain is built from TRBV5-5 and TRBJ2-5; D is ambiguous. The J call is uncertain, as TRBJ2-7 better fits the DNA end. The CDR3, as DNA: TGTGCCAGCAGCTTTGGCTCCCGGCAATGGGGCGAGCAGTACTTC. Encoded protein: CASSFGSRQWGEQYF.